This T cell receptor (beta chain) is from a study of T cell responses to AZD1222 COVID-19 vaccine. The CDR3 runs to 16 residues. Germline CDR1 and CDR2: MNHEY and SMNVEV (reference sequence). Trimming removed 2 bases at V and 5 bases at J, with 15 bases between. Sequenced by immunoSEQ multiplex PCR; TCRdb stores in-frame clones only, minus some. Here the sample spans roughly 50,000 clones, about 89% being singletons. Study findings and constraints: The donor group comprised mostly white British people and more females; the analysis possibly underestimated clonal diversity. Repertoire sampling occurred only after the peak T cell response.

Points on this clone: Its cognate antigen is unknown.

The sample here was peripheral blood, taken on day 0 of AZD1222 vaccination. The rearrangement uses TRBV27 and TRBJ1-4; D call uncertain. The clonotype comes from an adult in good health. The chain's CDR3 is CASSLSPAALNEKLFF. The DNA of the CDR3 is TGTGCCAGCAGTTTAAGTCCGGCAGCCCTAAATGAAAAACTGTTTTTT.